This TCR beta chain was observed in a study of T-cell reconstitution after alpha-beta-depleted transplantation in children. Unique molecular identifiers were built into the TCRbeta library. TCRdb ran MiXCR on the PCR reads and lists one entry per CDR3 protein. The sample lists about 980,000 distinct CDR3 sequences, 25% to 35% occurring once. Germline V CDR1 and CDR2: MNHEY, SVGAGI. The germline V and J ends were trimmed by 2 bases and 7 bases, with 14 bases remaining between them. The length of the CDR3 is 14 residues. This clonotype has a single count. The target antigen is unknown. General study findings and limits: At around two months after transplant, the alpha-beta T cells were reportedly derived from several hundred expanded clones that came from non-depleted graft cells. Where some patients showed high TCRbeta diversity at day 60, it came from recipient T cells and thymic progenitors that had survived. From newly produced T cells came most of the T-cell counts and diversity one year after transplant.

This chain joins TRBV6-5 and TRBJ1-2; D is possibly TRBD1 (5 bases). The input for sequencing was PBMCs, mostly from graft donor cells, taken 360 days after TCRalphabeta/CD19-depleted stem cell transplant. The sequence came from a boy under two years old who had a stem cell transplant for SCID, so the T cells may come from the graft donor. Here the CDR3 DNA reads TGTGCCAGCAGTTACGACGCGGGGCGAGGTGGCTACACCTTC. This sequence encodes CASSYDAGRGGYTF.